This paragraph reports one T cell receptor beta chain. There is no known antigen for this receptor. No much larger clone is present one base from it, and per-base qualities are unavailable. These data come from a study of OX40 agonist ivuxolimab in advanced cancers. For the wider study: Ivuxolimab, which targeted the costimulatory receptor OX40 (CD134), was an agonistic, fully human IgG2 monoclonal antibody. Intravenous ivuxolimab was administered to patients every 2 weeks at six dose levels: 0.01, 0.1, 0.3, 1.5, 3 and 10 mg/kg. Among the roughly 52 dose-escalation patients, 19 had hepatocellular carcinoma, approximately 15 melanoma, 9 renal cell carcinoma and 9 head and neck cancer. In the dose-escalation cohort, 70% to 90% of patients were male, and the mean age was 60 years with a range of roughly 20 to 80. Patients were allowed to have had prior anti-PD-1, anti-PD-L1 or anti-CTLA-4 therapy, and around 37% of the dose-escalation patients had previously received checkpoint inhibitors. Three dose-escalation patients achieved partial responses, one with hepatocellular carcinoma and two with cutaneous melanoma. The purpose of peripheral TCRbeta sequencing was to test whether ivuxolimab changed TCR sequence diversity and led to clonal T-cell expansion. The paper covers the monotherapy dose-escalation part of the phase I ivuxolimab trial, which included N = 52 patients.

Patients with autoimmune disease history or receiving systemic immunosuppression were excluded from the trial. In every dose cohort, peripheral blood was drawn for TCR sequencing at baseline, cycle 4 day 1, and cycle 7 day 1. Samples were obtained from an open-label, multicenter, first-in-human phase I dose-escalation trial of ivuxolimab. Adults with locally advanced or metastatic head and neck squamous cell, hepatocellular, melanoma or renal cell carcinoma were enrolled in the trial. CD4+ and CD8+ T cells were sorted separately from peripheral blood before TCR sequencing. For sequencing of the TCRbeta CDR3 region, genomic DNA was extracted from the sorted cells. TCRbeta CDR3 regions were sequenced using the immunoSEQ Assay. Entries here come from immuneACCESS through TCRdb and include only in-frame sequences with V and J called. Some clones fail to appear in such tables; in the studies checked, an unresolved V gene covers under half of the shortfall, and the cause of the remainder is unknown. The sample table lists 40,000 to 55,000 clones, approximately 91% of them with a count of one. About 13% of the sample is in the top ten clones.

The CDR1 and CDR2 encoded by the germline V gene (reference sequence) are LNHDA and SQIVND. The V and J ends are trimmed by 3 bases and 2 bases, leaving 9 bases between them. From the cysteine through the phenylalanine, the CDR3 covers 14 amino acids. Here the CDR3 DNA is all that survives: 42 bases in frame from base 1. Here is what the overall study found, with its caveats: Low levels of normalized T-cell clonal expansion were also seen in some patients who did not respond. Which antigens the clonally expanded peripheral T cells were specific for was not determined. After ivuxolimab, expanded clones were on average more numerous among CD8+ T cells than among CD4+ T cells. Partial responders in the 0.1-3.0 mg/kg groups had among the lowest normalized peripheral clonal expansion, especially among CD8+ T cells. Clonal expansion of both CD4+ and CD8+ blood T cells was observed from baseline to week 6 at doses 0.1 to 3.0 mg/kg.

The starting material was CD4+ or CD8+ T cells sorted from blood, obtained in a trial of the OX40 agonist ivuxolimab. The sequence derives from an adult with an advanced solid tumor such as melanoma, head and neck, liver or kidney cancer. The chain was built from TRBV19 and TRBJ2-3, with no confidently assigned D gene. The CDR3 protein: CASSIGPYTDTQYF. The DNA sequence is given as TGTGCCAGTAGTATCGGGCCCTACACAGATACGCAGTATTTT.